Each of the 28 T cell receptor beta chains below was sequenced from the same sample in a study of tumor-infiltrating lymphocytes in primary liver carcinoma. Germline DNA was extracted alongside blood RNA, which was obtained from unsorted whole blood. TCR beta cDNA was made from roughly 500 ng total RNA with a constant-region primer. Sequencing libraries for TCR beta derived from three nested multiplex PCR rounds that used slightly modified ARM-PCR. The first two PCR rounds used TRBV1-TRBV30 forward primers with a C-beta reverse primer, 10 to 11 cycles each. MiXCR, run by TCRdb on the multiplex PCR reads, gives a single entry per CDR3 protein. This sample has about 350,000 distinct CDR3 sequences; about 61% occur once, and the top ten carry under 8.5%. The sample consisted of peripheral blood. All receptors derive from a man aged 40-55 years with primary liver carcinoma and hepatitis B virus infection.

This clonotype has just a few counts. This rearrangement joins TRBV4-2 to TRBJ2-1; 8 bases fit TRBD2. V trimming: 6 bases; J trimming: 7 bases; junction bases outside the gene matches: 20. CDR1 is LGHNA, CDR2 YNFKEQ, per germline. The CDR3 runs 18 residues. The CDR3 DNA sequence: TGTGCCAGCAGGACATGGGCGGGGGCGGGAGGCCACATTAATGAGCAGTTCTTC. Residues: CASRTWAGAGGHINEQFF.

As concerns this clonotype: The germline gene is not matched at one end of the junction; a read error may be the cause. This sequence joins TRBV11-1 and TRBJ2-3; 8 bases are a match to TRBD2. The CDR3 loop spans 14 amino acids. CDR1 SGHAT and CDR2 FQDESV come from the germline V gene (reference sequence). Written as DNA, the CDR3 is TGTGCCGGCAGCTTTAGCGGGACCACAGATACGCAGTATTTT. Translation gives CAGSFSGTTDTQYF.

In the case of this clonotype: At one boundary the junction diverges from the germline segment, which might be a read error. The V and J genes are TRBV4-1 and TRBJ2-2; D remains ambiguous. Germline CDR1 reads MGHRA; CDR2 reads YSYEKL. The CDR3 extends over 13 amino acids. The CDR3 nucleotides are TGCGCCAACAGCCAAGTTATCGCTGGGGAGCTGTTTTTT. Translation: CANSQVIAGELFF.

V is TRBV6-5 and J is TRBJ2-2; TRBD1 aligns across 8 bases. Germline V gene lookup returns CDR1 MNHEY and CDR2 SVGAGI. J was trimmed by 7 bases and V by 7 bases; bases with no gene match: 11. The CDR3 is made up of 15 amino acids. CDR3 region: CASTPGQEAFGELFF. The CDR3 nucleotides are TGTGCCAGCACCCCGGGACAGGAGGCTTTCGGGGAGCTGTTTTTT.

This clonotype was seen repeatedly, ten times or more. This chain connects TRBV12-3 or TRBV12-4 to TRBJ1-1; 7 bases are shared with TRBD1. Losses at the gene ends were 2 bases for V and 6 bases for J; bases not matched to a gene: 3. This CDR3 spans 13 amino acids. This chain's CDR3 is CASSLKGAAEAFF. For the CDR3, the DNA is TGTGCCAGCAGTTTAAAGGGGGCCGCTGAAGCTTTCTTT.

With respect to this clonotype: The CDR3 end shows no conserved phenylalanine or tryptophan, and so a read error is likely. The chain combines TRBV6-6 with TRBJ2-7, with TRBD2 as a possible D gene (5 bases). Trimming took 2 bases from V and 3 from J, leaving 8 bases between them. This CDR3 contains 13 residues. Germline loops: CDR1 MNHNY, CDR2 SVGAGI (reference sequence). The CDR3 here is CASSYLASYEQYY. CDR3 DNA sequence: TGTGCCAGCAGTTACCTAGCTAGCTACGAGCAGTACTAC.

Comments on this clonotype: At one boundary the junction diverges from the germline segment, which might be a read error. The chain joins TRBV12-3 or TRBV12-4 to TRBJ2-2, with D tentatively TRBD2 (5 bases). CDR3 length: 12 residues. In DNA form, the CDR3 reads TGTACCAGCAACCGGGGAGCCGGGGAGCTGTTTTTT. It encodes CTSNRGAGELFF.

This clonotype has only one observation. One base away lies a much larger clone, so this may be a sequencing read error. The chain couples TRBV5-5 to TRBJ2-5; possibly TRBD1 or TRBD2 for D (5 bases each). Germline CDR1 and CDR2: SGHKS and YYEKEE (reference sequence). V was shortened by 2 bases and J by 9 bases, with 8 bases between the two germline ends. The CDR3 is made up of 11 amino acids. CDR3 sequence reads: CASSFVGAQYF. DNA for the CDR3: TGTGCCAGCAGCTTCGTGGGGGCCCAGTACTTC.

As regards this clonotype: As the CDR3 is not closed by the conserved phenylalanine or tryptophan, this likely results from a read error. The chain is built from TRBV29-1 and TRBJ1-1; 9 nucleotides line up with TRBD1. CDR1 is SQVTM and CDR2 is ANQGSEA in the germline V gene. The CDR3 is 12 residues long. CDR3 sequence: CCGTGMNTEAFS. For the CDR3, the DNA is TGCTGCGGGACAGGGATGAACACTGAAGCTTTCTCT.

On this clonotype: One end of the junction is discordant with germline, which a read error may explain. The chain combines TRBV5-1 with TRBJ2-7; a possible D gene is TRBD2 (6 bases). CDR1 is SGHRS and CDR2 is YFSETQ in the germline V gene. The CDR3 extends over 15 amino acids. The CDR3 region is CANSLRERVPYEQYF. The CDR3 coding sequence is TGCGCCAACAGCTTGAGAGAGCGGGTTCCCTACGAGCAGTACTTC.

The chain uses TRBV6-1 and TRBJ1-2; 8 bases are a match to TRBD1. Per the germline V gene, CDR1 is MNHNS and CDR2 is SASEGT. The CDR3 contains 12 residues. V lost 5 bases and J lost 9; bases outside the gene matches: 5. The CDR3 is CASSPTGDCYTF. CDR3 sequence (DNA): TGTGCCAGCAGTCCGACAGGGGATTGCTACACCTTC.

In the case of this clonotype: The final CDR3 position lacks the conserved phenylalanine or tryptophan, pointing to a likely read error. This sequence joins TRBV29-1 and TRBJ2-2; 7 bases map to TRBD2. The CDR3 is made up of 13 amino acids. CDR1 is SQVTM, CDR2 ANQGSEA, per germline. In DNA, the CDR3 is TGCAGCGTCGCTACATGGGACGGCGGGGGGCTGTTTTCT. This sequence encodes CSVATWDGGGLFS.

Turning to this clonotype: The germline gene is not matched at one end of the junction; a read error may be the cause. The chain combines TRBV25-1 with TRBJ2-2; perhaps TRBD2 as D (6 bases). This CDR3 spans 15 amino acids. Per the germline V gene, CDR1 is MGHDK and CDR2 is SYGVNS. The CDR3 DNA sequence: TGTGCCAGCAGTGAGACTCTGGGAGCGGGCGGGGAACTGTTTTTT. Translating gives CASSETLGAGGELFF.

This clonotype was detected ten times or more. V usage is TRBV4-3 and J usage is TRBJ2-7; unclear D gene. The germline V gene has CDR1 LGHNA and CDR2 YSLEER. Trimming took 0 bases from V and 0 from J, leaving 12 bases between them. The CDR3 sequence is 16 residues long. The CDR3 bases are TGCGCCAGCAGCCAAGACAAGGTCAGGAGCTCCTACGAGCAGTACTTC. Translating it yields CASSQDKVRSSYEQYF.

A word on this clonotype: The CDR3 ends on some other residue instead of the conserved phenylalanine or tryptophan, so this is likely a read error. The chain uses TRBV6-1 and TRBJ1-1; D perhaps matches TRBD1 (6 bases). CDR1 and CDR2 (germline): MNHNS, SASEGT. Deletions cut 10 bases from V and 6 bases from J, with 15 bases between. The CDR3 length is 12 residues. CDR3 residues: CANGGGGPEAFS. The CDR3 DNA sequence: TGTGCCAATGGAGGGGGAGGCCCTGAAGCTTTCTCT.

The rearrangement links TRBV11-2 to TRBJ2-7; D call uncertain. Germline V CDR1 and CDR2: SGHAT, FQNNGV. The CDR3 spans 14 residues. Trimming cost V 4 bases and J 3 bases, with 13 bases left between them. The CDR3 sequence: CASSSQRLYYEQYF. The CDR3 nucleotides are TGTGCCAGCAGCTCCCAGAGGCTCTACTACGAGCAGTACTTC.

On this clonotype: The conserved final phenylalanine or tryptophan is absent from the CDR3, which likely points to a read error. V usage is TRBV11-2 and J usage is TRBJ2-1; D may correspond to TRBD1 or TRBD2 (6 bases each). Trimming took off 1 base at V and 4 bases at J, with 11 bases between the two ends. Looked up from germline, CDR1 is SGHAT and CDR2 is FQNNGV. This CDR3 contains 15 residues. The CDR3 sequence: CASSLGGAGYNEQFL. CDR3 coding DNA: TGTGCCAGCAGCTTAGGGGGGGCAGGTTACAATGAGCAGTTCTTA.

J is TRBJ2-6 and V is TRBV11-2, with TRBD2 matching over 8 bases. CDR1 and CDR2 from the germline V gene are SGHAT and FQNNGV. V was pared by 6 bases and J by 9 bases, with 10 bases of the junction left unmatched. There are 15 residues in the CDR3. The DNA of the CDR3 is TGTGCCAGCAGTTTCAGCGGGAGATGGGACAACGTCCTGACTTTC. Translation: CASSFSGRWDNVLTF.

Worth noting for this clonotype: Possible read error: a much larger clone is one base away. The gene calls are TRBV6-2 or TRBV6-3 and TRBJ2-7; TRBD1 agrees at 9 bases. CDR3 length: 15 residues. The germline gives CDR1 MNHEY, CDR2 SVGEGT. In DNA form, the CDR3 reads TGTGCCAGCAGTTACTCTGGGACAGGGTTTTACGAGCGGTACTTC. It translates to CASSYSGTGFYERYF.

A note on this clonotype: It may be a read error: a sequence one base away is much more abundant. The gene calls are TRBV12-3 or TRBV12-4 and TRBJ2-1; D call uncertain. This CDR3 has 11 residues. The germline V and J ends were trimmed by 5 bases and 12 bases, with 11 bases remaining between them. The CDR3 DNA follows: TGTGCCAGCAGTGATGTCCTGGGGCAGTTCTTC. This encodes CASSDVLGQFF.

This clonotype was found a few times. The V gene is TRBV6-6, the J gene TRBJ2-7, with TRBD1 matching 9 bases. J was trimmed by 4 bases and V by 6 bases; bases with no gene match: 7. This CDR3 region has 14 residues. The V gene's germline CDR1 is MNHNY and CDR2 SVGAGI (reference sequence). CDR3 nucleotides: TGTGCCAGCAGCTCCGACAGGGGGGCGTACGAGCAGTACTTC. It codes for CASSSDRGAYEQYF.

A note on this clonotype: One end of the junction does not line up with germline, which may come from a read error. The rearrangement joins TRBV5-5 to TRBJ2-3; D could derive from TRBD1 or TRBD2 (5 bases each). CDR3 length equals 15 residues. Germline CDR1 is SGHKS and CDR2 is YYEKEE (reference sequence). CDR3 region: CACSLGDREADTQYF. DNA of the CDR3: TGTGCCTGCAGCTTGGGGGATAGGGAAGCAGATACGCAGTATTTT.

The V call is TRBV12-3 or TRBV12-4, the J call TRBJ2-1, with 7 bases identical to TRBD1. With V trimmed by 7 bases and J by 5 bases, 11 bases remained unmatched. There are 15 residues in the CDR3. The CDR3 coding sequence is TGTGCCAGCAACCTAGACAGGGTGGCCCACAATGAGCAGTTCTTC. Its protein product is CASNLDRVAHNEQFF.

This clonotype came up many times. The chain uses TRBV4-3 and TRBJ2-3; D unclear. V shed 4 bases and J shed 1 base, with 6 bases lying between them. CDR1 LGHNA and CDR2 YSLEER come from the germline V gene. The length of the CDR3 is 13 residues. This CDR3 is CASSPAGTDTQYF. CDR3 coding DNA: TGCGCCAGCAGCCCGGCGGGCACAGATACGCAGTATTTT.

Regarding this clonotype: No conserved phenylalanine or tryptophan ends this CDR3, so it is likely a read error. CDR3 sequence (DNA): TGTGCCAGCAGCTCGCAGTATACCCAGTATCTT. It specifies CASSSQYTQYL. This sequence joins TRBV11-2 and TRBJ2-3; D is undetermined. Germline V CDR1 and CDR2: SGHAT, FQNNGV. The CDR3 runs 11 residues.

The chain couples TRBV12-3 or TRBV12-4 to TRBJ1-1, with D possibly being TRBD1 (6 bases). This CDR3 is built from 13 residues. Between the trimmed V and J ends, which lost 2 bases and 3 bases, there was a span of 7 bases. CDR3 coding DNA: TGTGCCAGCAGTTTATGGACAGACACTGAAGCTTTCTTT. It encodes CASSLWTDTEAFF.

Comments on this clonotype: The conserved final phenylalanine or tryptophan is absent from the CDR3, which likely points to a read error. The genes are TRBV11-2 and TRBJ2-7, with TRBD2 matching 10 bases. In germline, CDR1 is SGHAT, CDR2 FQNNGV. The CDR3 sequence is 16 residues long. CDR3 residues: CASSLTSGTLSYKQYL. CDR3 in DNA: TGTGCCAGCAGCTTAACTAGCGGGACCCTCTCCTACAAGCAGTACTTA.

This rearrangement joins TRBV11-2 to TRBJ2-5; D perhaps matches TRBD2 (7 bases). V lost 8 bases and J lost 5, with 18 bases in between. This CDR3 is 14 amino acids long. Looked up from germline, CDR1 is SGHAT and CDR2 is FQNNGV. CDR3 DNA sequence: TGTGCCAGCGCGAGTCGGGGGGCCTGGGAGACCCAGTACTTC. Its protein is CASASRGAWETQYF.